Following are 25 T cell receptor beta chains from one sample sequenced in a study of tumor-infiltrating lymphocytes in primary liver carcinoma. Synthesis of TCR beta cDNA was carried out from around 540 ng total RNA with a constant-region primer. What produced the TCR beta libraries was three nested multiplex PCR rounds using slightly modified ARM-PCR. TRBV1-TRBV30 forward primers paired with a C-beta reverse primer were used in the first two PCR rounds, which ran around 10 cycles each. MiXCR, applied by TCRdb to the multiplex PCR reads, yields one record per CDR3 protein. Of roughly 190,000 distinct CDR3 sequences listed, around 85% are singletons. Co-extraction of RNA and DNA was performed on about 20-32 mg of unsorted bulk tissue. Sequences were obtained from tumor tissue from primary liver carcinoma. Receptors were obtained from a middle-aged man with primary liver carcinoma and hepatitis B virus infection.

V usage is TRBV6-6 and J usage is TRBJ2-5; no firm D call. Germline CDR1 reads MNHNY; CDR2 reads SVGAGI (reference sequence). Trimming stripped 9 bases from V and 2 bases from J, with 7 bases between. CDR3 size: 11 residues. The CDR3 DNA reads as TGTGCCAGTATTCCTCAAGAGACCCAGTACTTC. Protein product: CASIPQETQYF.

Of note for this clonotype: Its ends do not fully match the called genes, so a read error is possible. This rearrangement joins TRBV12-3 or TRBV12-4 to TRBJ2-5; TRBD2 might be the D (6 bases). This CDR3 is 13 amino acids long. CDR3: CASSRSGSETQYF. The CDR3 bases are TGTGCCAGCAGTCGAAGCGGGTCAGAGACCCAATATTTC.

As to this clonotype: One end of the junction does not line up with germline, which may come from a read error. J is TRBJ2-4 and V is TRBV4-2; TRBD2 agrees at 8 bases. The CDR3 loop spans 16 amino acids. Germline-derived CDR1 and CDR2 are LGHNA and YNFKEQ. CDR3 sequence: CASSQTQSGGENVQYF. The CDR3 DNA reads TGTGCCAGCAGCCAGACTCAGTCCGGGGGGGAAAACGTTCAGTACTTC.

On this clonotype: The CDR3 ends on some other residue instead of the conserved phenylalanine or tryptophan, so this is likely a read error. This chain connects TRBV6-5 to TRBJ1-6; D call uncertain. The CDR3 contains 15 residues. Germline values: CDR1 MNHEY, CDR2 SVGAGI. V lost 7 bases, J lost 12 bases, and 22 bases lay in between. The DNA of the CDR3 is TGTGCCAGCAAGGTTGAACAAGGGTGGTTTTTACCCCTCCACGTT. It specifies CASKVEQGWFLPLHV.

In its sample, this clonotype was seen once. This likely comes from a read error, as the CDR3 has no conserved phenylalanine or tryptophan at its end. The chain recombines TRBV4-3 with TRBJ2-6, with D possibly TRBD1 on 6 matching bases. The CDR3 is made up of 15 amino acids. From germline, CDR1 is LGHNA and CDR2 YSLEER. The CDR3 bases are TGCGCTAGCAGCCAGGGGACACCTGGGGCCAACGTCCTGACTATC. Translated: CASSQGTPGANVLTI.

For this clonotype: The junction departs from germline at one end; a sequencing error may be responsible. The CDR3 DNA sequence: TGTGCCAGCAGTGTCAAACTGACGTACAATGAGAAGCTCTTC. Translating gives CASSVKLTYNEKLF. The chain links TRBV6-1 to TRBJ2-1, with no clear D. This CDR3 is built from 14 residues. CDR1 is MNHNS, CDR2 SASEGT, per germline.

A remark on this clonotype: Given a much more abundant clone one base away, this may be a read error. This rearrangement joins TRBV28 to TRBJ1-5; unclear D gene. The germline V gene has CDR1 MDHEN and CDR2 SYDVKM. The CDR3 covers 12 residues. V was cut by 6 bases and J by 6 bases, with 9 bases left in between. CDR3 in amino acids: CASRIHGQPQHF. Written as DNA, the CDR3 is TGTGCCAGCAGGATACATGGTCAGCCCCAGCATTTT.

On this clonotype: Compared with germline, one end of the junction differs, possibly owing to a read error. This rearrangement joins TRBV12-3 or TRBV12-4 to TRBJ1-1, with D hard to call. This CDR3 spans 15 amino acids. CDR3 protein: CASSLEQLLNTQAFF. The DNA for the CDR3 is TGTGCCAGCAGTTTAGAACAGCTGTTGAACACTCAAGCTTTCTTT.

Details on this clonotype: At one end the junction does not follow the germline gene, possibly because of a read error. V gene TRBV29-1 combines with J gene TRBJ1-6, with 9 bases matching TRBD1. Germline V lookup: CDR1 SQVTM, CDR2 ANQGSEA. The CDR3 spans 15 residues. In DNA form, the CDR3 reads TGCAGCGTTTCGACCGGGACAGGGCCAAGTTTACCCCCCCACTTT. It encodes CSVSTGTGPSLPPHF.

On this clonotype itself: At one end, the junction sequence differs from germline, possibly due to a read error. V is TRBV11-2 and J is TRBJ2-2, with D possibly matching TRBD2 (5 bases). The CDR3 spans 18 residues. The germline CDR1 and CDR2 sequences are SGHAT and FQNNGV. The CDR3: CASIITATWTVGSGELSF. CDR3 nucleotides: TGTGCCAGCATCATCACCGCTACATGGACGGTGGGCTCCGGGGAGCTGTCTTTT.

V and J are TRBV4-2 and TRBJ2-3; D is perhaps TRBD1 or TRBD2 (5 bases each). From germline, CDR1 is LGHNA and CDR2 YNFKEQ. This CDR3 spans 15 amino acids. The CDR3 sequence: CARSGFEGSMDTQYF. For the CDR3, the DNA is TGTGCTAGAAGCGGTTTTGAGGGGAGCATGGATACGCAGTATTTT.

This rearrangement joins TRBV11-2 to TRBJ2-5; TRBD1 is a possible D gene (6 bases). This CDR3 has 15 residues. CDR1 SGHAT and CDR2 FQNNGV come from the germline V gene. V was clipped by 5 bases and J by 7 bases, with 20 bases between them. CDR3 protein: CASSPLSASGVTQYF. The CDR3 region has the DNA TGTGCCAGCAGCCCCCTATCAGCCTCAGGGGTGACCCAGTACTTC.

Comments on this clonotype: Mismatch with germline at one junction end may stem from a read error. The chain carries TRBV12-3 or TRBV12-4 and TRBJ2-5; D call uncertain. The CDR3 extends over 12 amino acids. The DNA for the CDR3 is TGTGCCAACAGTTTTTATTCAGAGACCCAGCACTTC. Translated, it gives CANSFYSETQHF.

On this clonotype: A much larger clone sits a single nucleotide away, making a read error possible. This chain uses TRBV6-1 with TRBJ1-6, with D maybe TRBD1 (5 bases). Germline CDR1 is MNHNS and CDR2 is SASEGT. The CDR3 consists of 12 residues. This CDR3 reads CASRVVTSRLHF. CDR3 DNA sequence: TGTGCCTCCAGGGTGGTTACTTCACGCCTCCACTTT.

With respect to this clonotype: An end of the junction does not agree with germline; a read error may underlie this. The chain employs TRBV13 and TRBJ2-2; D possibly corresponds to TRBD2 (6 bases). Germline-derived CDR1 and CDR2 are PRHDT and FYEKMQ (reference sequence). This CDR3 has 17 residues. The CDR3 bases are TGTGCCAGCAGTACGGACTATGGGGGGATGAACACCGTGGAGCTGTTTTTT. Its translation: CASSTDYGGMNTVELFF.

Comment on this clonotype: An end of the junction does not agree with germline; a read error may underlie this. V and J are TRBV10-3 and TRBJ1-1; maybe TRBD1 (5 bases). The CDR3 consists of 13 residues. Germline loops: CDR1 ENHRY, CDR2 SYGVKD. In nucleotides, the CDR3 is TGTGCCATCGAACGGGACGGAAACACTGAATCTTCCTTT. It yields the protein CAIERDGNTESSF.

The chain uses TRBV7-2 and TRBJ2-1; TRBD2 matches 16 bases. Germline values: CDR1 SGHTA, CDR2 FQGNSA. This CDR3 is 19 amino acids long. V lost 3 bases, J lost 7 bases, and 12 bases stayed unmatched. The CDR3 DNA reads TGTGCCAGCAGCTTCCGTACGGGACTAGCGGGAGGGGCGAGGAATGAGCAGTTCTTC. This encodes CASSFRTGLAGGARNEQFF.

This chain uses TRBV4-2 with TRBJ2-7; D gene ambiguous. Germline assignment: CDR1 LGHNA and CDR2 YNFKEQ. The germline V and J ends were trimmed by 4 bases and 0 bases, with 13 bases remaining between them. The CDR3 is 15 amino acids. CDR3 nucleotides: TGTGCCAGCAGCCTAAGCGCGGCCGACTCCTACGAGCAGTACTTC. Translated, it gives CASSLSAADSYEQYF.

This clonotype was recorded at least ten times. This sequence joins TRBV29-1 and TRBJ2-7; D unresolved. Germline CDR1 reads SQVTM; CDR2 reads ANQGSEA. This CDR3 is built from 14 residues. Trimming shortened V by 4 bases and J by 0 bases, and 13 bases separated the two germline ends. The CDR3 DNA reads TGCAGCGTTGGTAAGGACCCCAGCTCCTACGAGCAGTACTTC. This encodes CSVGKDPSSYEQYF.

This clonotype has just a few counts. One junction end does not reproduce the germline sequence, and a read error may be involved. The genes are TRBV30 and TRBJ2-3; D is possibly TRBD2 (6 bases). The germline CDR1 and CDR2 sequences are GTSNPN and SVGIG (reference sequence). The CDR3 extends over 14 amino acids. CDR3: CAWSRLAFTNTQYF. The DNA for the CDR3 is TGTGCTTGGAGCCGTCTAGCGTTCACAAATACGCAGTATTTT.

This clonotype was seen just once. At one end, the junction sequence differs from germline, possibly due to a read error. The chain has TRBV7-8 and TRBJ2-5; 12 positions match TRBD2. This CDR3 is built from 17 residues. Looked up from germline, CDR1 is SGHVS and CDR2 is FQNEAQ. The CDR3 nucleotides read TGTGCCTGCAGCTTAGTCAGCCTAGCGGGAGGGGAAGAGACCCAGTACTTC. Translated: CACSLVSLAGGEETQYF.

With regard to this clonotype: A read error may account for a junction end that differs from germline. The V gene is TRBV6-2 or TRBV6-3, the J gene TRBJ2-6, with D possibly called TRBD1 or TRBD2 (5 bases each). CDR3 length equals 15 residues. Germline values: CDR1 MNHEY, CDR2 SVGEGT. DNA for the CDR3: TGTGCCAGCAGTGCCCGGGGAGCTGGGGCCAAGGTCCTGACTTTC. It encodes CASSARGAGAKVLTF.

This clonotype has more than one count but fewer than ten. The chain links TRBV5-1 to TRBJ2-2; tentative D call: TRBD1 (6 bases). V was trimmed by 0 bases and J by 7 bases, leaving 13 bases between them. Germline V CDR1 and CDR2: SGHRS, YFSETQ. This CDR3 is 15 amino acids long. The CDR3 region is CASSLALGANGELFF. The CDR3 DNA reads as TGCGCCAGCAGCTTGGCTCTGGGGGCGAACGGGGAGCTGTTTTTT. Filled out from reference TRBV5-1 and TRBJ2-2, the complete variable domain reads KAGVTQTPRYLIKTRGQQVTLSCSPISGHRSVSWYQQTPGQGLQFLFEYFSETQRNKGNFPGRFSGRQFSNSRSEMNVSTLELGDSALYLCASSLALGANGELFFGEGSRLTVL.

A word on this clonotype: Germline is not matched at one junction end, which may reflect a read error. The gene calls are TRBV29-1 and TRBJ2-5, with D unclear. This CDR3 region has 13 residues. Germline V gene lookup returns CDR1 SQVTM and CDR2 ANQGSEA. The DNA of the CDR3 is TGCAGTGTTGAAGTCCCCCAACATGAGATCCAGTACTTC. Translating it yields CSVEVPQHEIQYF.

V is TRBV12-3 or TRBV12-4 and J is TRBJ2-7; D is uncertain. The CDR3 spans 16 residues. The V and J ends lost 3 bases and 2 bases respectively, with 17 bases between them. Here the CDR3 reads CASSLNYGQIPYEQYF. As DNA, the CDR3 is TGTGCCAGCAGTTTGAATTATGGGCAGATTCCCTACGAGCAGTACTTC.